This T cell receptor (beta chain) was identified in a study of Ad26.COV2.S vaccination and SARS-CoV-2 variants. Study summary: The donor was enrolled in the Ad26.COV2.S arm of the COV1001 trial. Ad26.COV2.S was injected intramuscularly once or twice, 56 days apart.

The CDR3 runs 15 residues. V was clipped by 2 bases and J by 3 bases; unmatched bases: 6. Germline V gene sequence: CDR1 SGHNT, CDR2 YYREEE (reference sequence). The treatment denotes: about 20 received Ad26.COV2.S at low or high dose, single or two shots; about 5 received placebo; per-sample allocation not given. Sampling was done on day 63 after the first vaccine or placebo injection. The protocol was immunoSEQ multiplex PCR, while the TCRdb copy is restricted to in-frame clones and leaves out a portion. Of fewer than 600,000 clones in the sample, 89% were seen once. The specimen was peripheral blood, collected in a trial of Ad26.COV2.S vaccine versus placebo. The V call is TRBV5-4, the J call TRBJ1-2; 8 nucleotides line up with TRBD1. The clonotype originates from a person between 18 and 65 years old who received the Ad26.COV2.S COVID-19 vaccine or a placebo. CDR3 nucleotide sequence: TGTGCCAGCAGCTTCGGACAGGGAGGCGACTATGGCTACACCTTC. Translating gives CASSFGQGGDYGYTF.